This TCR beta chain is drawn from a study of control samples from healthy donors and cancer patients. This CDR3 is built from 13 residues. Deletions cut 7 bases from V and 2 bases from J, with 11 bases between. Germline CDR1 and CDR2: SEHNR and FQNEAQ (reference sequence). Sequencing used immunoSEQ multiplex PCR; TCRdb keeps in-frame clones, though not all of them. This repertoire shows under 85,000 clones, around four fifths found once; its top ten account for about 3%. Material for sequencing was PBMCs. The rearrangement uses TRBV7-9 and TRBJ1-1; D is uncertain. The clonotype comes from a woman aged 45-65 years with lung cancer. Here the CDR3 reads CASTTELNTEAFF. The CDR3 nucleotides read TGTGCCAGCACGACTGAGCTAAACACTGAAGCTTTCTTT.